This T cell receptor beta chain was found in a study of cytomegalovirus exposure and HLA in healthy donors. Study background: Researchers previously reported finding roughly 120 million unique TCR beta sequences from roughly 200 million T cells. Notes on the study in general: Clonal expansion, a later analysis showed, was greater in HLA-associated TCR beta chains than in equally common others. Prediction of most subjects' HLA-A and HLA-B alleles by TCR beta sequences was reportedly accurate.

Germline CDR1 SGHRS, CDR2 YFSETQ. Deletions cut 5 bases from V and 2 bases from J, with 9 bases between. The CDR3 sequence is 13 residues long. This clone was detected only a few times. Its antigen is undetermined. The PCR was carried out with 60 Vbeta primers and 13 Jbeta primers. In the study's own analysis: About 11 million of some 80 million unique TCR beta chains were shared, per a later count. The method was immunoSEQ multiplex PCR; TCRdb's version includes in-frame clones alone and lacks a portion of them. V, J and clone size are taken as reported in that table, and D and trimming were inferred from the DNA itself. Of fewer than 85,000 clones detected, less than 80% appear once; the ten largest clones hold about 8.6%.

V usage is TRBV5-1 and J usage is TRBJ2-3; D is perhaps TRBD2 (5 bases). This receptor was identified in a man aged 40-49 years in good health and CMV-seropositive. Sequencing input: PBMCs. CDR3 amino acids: CASSSGYTDTQYF. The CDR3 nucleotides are TGCGCCAGCAGTTCGGGGTACACAGATACGCAGTATTTT.